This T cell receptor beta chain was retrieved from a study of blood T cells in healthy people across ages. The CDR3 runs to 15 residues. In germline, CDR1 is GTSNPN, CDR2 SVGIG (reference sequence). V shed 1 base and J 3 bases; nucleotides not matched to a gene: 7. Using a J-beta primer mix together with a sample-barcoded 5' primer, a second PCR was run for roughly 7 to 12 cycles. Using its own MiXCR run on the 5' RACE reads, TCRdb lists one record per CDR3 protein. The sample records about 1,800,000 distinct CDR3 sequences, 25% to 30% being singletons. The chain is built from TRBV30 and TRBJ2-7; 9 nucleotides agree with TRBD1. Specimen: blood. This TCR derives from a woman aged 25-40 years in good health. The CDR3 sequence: CAWSAMDRGGYEQYF. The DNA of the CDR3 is TGTGCCTGGAGTGCGATGGACAGGGGCGGCTACGAGCAGTACTTC.